This TCR beta chain stems from a study of human T cells and chemical hapten exposure. Study context: DPC 0.01% went on the upper back by patch test, with reading at 6 days. From small differences in pooled library volume came most of the variation in per-sample TCR yields.

TCRdb reprocessed the RACE reads with MiXCR, giving one entry per CDR3 protein. The data show 350,000 to 400,000 distinct CDR3 sequences, more than 4.5% seen once. In regard to this clonotype: Its antigen is undetermined.

The time point denotes: pre-sensitization, week 0. As for treatment: therapeutic diphenylcyclopropenone sensitization with weekly scalp DPC. People who gave samples had alopecia, were 18 to 70 years old, and were suitable for DPC. Study observations and caveats: No alteration of TCRs above 1 in 1000 frequency was seen with DPC sensitization.

This CDR3 has 18 amino acids. Germline values: CDR1 WSHSY, CDR2 SAAADI. Germline trimming cut 6 bases from V and 5 bases from J; bases unmatched to any gene: 18. The origin of this receptor is a woman between 50 and 59 years old with alopecia areata. Some clones in this sample may be carry-over from other donors' samples. The V gene is TRBV10-2, the J gene TRBJ1-1, with TRBD1 identical over 10 bases. The input for sequencing was whole blood, taken in connection with sensitization to the hapten diphenylcyclopropenone (DPC). CDR3 nucleotides: TGCGCCAGCAGACTCCTTTTTCCGGGACAGGGGTGGTGGACTGAAGCTTTCTTT. This gives the protein CASRLLFPGQGWWTEAFF.